The 22 T cell receptor beta chains below all came from one sample that was sequenced in a study of blood T cell repertoires in COVID-19 (dated by TCRdb to the early 2020s). The method behind the library was the immunoSEQ multiplex PCR assay. This immuneACCESS table, as held by TCRdb, lists in-frame sequences with V and J called but not all clones. Of the missing ones, under half trace to an unresolved V gene in checked studies; the others have no known cause. This sample comprises some 160,000 clones, approximately 91% of them detected only once. The ten largest clones take up approximately 4.6% of the sample. Material: peripheral blood. Receptors were obtained from a man aged 18-30 years with COVID-19, enrolled during active disease.

The chain is built from TRBV14 and TRBJ1-1, with D maybe TRBD1 (6 bases). CDR1 SGHDN and CDR2 FVKESK come from the germline V gene. The CDR3 runs to 18 residues. V was clipped by 7 bases and J by 1 base, with 25 bases between them. CDR3 sequence (DNA): TGTGCCAGCAATTCGGGGAGGGGACATCTCCATCCGAACACTGAAGCTTTCTTT. As protein: CASNSGRGHLHPNTEAFF.

CDR3 sequence (DNA): TGTGCCAGCAGTATACGACAGCCCTCCTACAATGAGCAGTTCTTC. Amino acids: CASSIRQPSYNEQFF. V gene TRBV3-1 (or the pseudogene TRBV3-2) combines with J gene TRBJ2-1; tentative D call: TRBD1 (5 bases). The CDR3 loop spans 15 amino acids. V dropped 6 bases and J dropped 0 bases, with 12 bases sitting between them. Per germline, CDR1 LGHDT and CDR2 YNNKEL (reference sequence).

The J gene is TRBJ2-1, the V gene TRBV9; 8 bases agree with TRBD2. Trimming took 0 bases from V and 4 from J; bases not matched to a gene: 6. CDR3 length: 16 residues. The germline gives CDR1 SGDLS, CDR2 YYNGEE. DNA of the CDR3: TGTGCCAGCAGCGTAGCTTCCAGCGGGAGTTACAATGAGCAGTTCTTC. It translates to CASSVASSGSYNEQFF.

The chain links TRBV5-4 to TRBJ2-3; TRBD2 agrees at 8 bases. Germline V gene sequence: CDR1 SGHNT, CDR2 YYREEE (reference sequence). The J segment lost 2 bases and the V segment lost 4 bases, leaving 9 bases of the junction unmatched. The CDR3 is 16 residues long. In DNA, the CDR3 is TGTGCCAGCAGCCTGGGGCTAGCGGGCTTCACAGATACGCAGTATTTT. Amino acid sequence: CASSLGLAGFTDTQYF.

This chain uses TRBV6-5 with TRBJ2-7; 8 bases agree with TRBD2. This CDR3 contains 14 residues. V lost 8 bases, J lost 0 bases, and 6 bases stayed unmatched. From germline, CDR1 is MNHEY and CDR2 SVGAGI. The CDR3 DNA follows: TGTGCCAGCGGCGCGGGAGGTTACTCCTACGAGCAGTACTTC. The encoded protein is CASGAGGYSYEQYF.

The chain couples TRBV10-3 to TRBJ2-2; 11 bases align to TRBD1. Trimming took 6 bases from V and 0 from J; bases not matched to a gene: 12. Germline CDR1 reads ENHRY; CDR2 reads SYGVKD. The CDR3 is 19 amino acids. The CDR3 DNA is TGTGCCATCAGCCCGGACAGGGGGCTCCCCCTGACGAACACCGGGGAGCTGTTTTTT. Protein: CAISPDRGLPLTNTGELFF.

This chain links TRBV7-2 with TRBJ2-7, with 8 nucleotides matching TRBD1. The CDR3 spans 16 residues. V dropped 0 bases and J dropped 0; count of bases not matched to a gene: 4. Germline lookup yields CDR1 SGHTA and CDR2 FQGNSA. The DNA of the CDR3 is TGTGCCAGCAGCTTAGCGGTAGGACAGGGCTCCTACGAGCAGTACTTC. Translation gives CASSLAVGQGSYEQYF.

The J gene is TRBJ2-7, the V gene TRBV20-1; 9 bases align to TRBD2. This CDR3 region has 14 residues. Trimming cost V 3 bases and J 3 bases; bases outside gene matches: 6. The germline gives CDR1 DFQATT, CDR2 SNEGSKA (reference sequence). DNA for the CDR3: TGCAGTGCTAGTATACTAGCGGGCCTCTACGAGCAGTACTTC. Residues: CSASILAGLYEQYF.

The V gene is TRBV2, the J gene TRBJ1-4; D might be TRBD1 (6 bases). CDR3 length: 13 residues. Trimming pared 8 bases from V and 6 bases from J, leaving 13 bases between. The germline V gene encodes CDR1 SNHLY and CDR2 FYNNEI. CDR3 sequence (DNA): TGTGCCAGCCTTGGGGACACGGATGAAAAACTGTTTTTT. This encodes CASLGDTDEKLFF.

This rearrangement joins TRBV11-2 to TRBJ2-2, with TRBD2 matching over 9 bases. There are 15 residues in the CDR3. Per germline, CDR1 SGHAT and CDR2 FQNNGV. Trimming removed 1 base from V and 6 bases from J; junction bases left unmatched: 3. The CDR3 loop is CASSLALAGSGELFF. As DNA, the CDR3 is TGTGCCAGCAGCTTAGCGCTAGCGGGGTCCGGGGAGCTGTTTTTT.

V usage is TRBV28 and J usage is TRBJ1-5; 9 bases fit TRBD1. The CDR3 runs 14 residues. Trimming cost V 3 bases and J 9 bases; bases outside gene matches: 6. Germline V CDR1 and CDR2: MDHEN, SYDVKM. For the CDR3, the DNA is TGTGCCAGCAGTTTCGGGACAGGGTTTCGGCCCCAGCATTTT. This gives the protein CASSFGTGFRPQHF.

The chain carries TRBV7-2 and TRBJ2-7; D remains unclear. Trimming cost V 2 bases and J 0 bases, with 14 bases left between them. Germline assignment: CDR1 SGHTA and CDR2 FQGNSA. The CDR3 contains 16 residues. CDR3 nucleotide sequence: TGTGCCAGCAGCTTATCTCCTTCGCGTTACTCCTACGAGCAGTACTTC. Residues: CASSLSPSRYSYEQYF.

This clone was recorded only once. The chain uses TRBV5-1 and TRBJ2-5; 10 bases are shared with TRBD1. Germline lookup yields CDR1 SGHRS and CDR2 YFSETQ. The CDR3 length is 15 residues. V was pared by 2 bases and J by 7 bases, with 8 bases of the junction left unmatched. The CDR3 region has the DNA TGCGCCAGCAGCTTCGGCGACAGGGGGCTCGGGACCCAGTACTTC. It is translated as CASSFGDRGLGTQYF.

This sequence joins TRBV2 and TRBJ2-7; TRBD2 matches at 10 bases. The CDR3 extends over 15 amino acids. The junction had 8 bases not matched to a gene; V was cut back by 4 bases and J by 5 bases. Germline loops: CDR1 SNHLY, CDR2 FYNNEI. This CDR3 reads CASSGGTSVLDEQYF. CDR3 DNA: TGTGCCAGCAGTGGGGGGACTAGCGTCTTGGACGAGCAGTACTTC.

This clone appeared once. The genes are TRBV11-2 and TRBJ2-7, with a weak D call TRBD1 (5 bases). Trimming left V 5 bases short and J 4 bases short, with 12 bases between. Germline-derived CDR1 and CDR2 are SGHAT and FQNNGV. CDR3 length equals 13 residues. CDR3 sequence reads: CASSLPPGYEQYF. The CDR3 nucleotides are TGTGCCAGCAGCCTCCCCCCAGGGTACGAGCAGTACTTC.

V usage is TRBV10-2 and J usage is TRBJ2-7, with 10 bases aligning to TRBD2. The CDR3 length is 16 residues. V lost 3 bases and J lost 0; bases outside the gene matches: 5. Looked up from germline, CDR1 is WSHSY and CDR2 is SAAADI. CDR3 protein: CASSDRSGRPSYEQYF. Written as DNA, the CDR3 is TGCGCCAGCAGTGACCGTAGCGGGAGGCCCTCCTACGAGCAGTACTTC.

V and J are TRBV15 and TRBJ2-7, with D possibly matching TRBD1 (5 bases). V dropped 1 base and J dropped 2 bases, with 12 bases sitting between them. The CDR3 runs 15 residues. CDR1 is LNHNV, CDR2 YYDKDF, per germline (reference sequence). The CDR3 reads CATSRGQILAYEQYF. Written as DNA, the CDR3 is TGTGCCACCAGCAGAGGACAGATTCTAGCCTACGAGCAGTACTTC.

The chain combines TRBV7-9 with TRBJ2-5; D unclear. The CDR3 totals 14 residues. Trimming took off 3 bases at V and 1 base at J, with 9 bases between the two ends. Germline CDR1 SEHNR, CDR2 FQNEAQ (reference sequence). DNA of the CDR3: TGTGCCAGCAGCTTCAGCAGGCCCCAAGAGACCCAGTACTTC. Protein sequence: CASSFSRPQETQYF.

The chain links TRBV4-3 to TRBJ1-2; 7 bases are a match to TRBD1. V lost 4 bases and J lost 2; bases outside the gene matches: 7. The germline V gene has CDR1 LGHNA and CDR2 YSLEER. This CDR3 is 15 amino acids long. This CDR3 reads CASSLRSTGNYGYTF. DNA of the CDR3: TGCGCCAGCAGCCTGCGCTCGACAGGGAACTATGGCTACACCTTC.

The chain is built from TRBV4-1 and TRBJ2-7, with D perhaps TRBD1 (5 bases). V lost 1 base to trimming and J lost 4 bases, with 11 bases between them. The CDR3 has 14 amino acids. Germline lookup yields CDR1 MGHRA and CDR2 YSYEKL. CDR3 bases: TGCGCCAGCAGCCAAGTTCCCAGGGTATACGAGCAGTACTTC. Its protein is CASSQVPRVYEQYF.

This chain joins TRBV5-6 and TRBJ2-7; the D gene is possibly TRBD2 (5 bases). Trimming took off 6 bases at V and 4 bases at J, with 11 bases between the two ends. The CDR3 consists of 12 residues. Looked up from germline, CDR1 is SGHDT and CDR2 is YYEEEE. The CDR3 DNA reads TGTGCCAGCACCCACGGAGGTTACGAGCAGTACTTC. As protein: CASTHGGYEQYF.

This chain links TRBV28 with TRBJ2-3, with D possibly TRBD2 on 5 matching bases. Between the trimmed V and J ends, which lost 6 bases and 1 base, there was a span of 14 bases. The CDR3 has 15 amino acids. CDR1 is MDHEN, CDR2 SYDVKM, per germline. This CDR3 reads CASSPGKRRTDTQYF. CDR3 DNA: TGTGCCAGCAGCCCGGGGAAGCGGCGCACAGATACGCAGTATTTT.